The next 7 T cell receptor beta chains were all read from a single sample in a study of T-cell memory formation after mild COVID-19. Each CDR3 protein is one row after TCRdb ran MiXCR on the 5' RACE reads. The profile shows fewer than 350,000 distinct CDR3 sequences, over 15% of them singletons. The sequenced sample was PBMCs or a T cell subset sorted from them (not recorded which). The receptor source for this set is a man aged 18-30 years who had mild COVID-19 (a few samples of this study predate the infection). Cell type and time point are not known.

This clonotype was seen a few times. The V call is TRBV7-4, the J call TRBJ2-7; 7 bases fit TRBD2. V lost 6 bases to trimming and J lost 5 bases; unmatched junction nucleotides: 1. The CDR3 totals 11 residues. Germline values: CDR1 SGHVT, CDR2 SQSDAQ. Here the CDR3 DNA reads TGTGCCAGCAGTCGGGGGGACGAGCAGTACGTC. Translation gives CASSRGDEQYV.

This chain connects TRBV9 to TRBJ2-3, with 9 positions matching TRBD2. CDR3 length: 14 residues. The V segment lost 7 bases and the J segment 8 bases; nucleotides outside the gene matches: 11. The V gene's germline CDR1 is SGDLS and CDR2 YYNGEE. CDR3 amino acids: CASGLGGGVGTQYF. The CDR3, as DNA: TGTGCCAGCGGACTAGGCGGGGGGGTCGGTACGCAGTATTTT.

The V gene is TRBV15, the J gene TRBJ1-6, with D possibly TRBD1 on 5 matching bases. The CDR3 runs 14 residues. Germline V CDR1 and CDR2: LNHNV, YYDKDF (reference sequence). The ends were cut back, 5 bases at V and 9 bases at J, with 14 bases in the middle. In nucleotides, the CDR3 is TGTGCCACCAGCCCCATTGATGGGGCTTCACCCCTCCACTTT. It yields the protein CATSPIDGASPLHF.

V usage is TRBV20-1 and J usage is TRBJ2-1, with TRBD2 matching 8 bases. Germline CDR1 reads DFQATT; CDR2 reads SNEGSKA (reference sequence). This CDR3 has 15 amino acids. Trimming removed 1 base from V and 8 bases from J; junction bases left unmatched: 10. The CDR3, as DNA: TGCAGTGCTAGAGGCCCGGGACTAGGAATTTATGAGCAGTTCTTC. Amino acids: CSARGPGLGIYEQFF.

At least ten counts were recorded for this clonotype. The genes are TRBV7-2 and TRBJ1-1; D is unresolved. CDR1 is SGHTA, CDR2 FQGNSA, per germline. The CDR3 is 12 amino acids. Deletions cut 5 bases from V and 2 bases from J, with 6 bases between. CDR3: CASSTYNTEAFF. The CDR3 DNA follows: TGTGCCAGCAGCACTTACAACACTGAAGCTTTCTTT.

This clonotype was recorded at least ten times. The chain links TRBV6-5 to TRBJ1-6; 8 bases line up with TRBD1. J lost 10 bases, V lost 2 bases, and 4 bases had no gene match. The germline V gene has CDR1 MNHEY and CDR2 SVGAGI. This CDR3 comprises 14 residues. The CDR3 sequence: CASSYAQGVSPLHF. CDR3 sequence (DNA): TGTGCCAGCAGTTACGCACAGGGGGTCTCACCCCTCCACTTT.

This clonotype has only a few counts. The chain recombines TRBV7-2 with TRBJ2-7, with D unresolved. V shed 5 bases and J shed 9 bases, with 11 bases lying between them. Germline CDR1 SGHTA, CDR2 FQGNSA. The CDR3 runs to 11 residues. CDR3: CASSAYTRQYV. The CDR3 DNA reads TGTGCCAGCAGCGCATATACGAGGCAGTACGTC.